This T cell receptor beta chain is drawn from a study of CD8+ T cells in alopecia areata. Study details: At a dose of 5 to 10 mg twice daily, oral tofacitinib was given to treated patients. Once tofacitinib had been taken for 6 to 18 months, 6 months off drug followed. Study-wide results and caveats: The study found higher clonality in lesional than normal scalp, especially in alopecia totalis/universalis.

J lost 1 base, V lost 1 base, and 4 bases had no gene match. The CDR3 is 17 residues long. Germline V gives CDR1 MGHRA, CDR2 YSYEKL. The authors sorted CD4+ and CD8+ T cells from PBMCs. Extracted from the samples, RNA was reverse transcribed into cDNA to serve as the sequencing template. Some clones are missing from TCRdb's copy, which holds only in-frame ones; the method was immunoSEQ multiplex PCR. The sample holds around 140,000 clones, 40% to 50% seen once. To note about this clone: Antigen: not known.

The gene calls are TRBV4-1 and TRBJ2-1; 10 nucleotides line up with TRBD2. This receptor was taken from a human donor with alopecia areata. Source material: CD4+ T cells sorted from blood. The chain's CDR3 is CASSQGLAGVSYNEQFF. The CDR3 coding sequence is TGCGCCAGCAGCCAAGGCCTAGCGGGAGTATCCTACAATGAGCAGTTCTTC.